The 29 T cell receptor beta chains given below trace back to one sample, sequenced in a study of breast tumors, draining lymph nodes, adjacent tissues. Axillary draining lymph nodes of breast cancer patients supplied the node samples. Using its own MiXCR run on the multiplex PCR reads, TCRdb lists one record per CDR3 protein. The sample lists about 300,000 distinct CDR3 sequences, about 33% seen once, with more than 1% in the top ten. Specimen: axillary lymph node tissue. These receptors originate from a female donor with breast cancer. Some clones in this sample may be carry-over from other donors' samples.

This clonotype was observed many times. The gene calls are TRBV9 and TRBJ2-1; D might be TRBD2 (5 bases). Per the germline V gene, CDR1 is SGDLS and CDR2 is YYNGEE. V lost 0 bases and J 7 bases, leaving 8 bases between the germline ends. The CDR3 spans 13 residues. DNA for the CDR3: TGTGCCAGCAGCGTAGCGACGGGGAATGAGCAGTTCTTC. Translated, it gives CASSVATGNEQFF.

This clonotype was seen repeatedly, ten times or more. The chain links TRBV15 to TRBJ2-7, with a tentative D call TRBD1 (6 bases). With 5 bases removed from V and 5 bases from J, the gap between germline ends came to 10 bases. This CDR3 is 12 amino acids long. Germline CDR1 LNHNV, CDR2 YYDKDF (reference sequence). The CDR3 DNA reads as TGTGCCACCAGCCCCGAGGGGGACGAGCAGTACTTC. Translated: CATSPEGDEQYF.

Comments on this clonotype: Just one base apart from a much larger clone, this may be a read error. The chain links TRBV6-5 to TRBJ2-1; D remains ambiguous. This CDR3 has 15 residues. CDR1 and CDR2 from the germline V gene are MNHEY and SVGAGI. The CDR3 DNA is TGTGCCAGCGGTTACTCAGCGATTTCCTACAATGAGCAGTTCTTC. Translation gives CASGYSAISYNEQFF.

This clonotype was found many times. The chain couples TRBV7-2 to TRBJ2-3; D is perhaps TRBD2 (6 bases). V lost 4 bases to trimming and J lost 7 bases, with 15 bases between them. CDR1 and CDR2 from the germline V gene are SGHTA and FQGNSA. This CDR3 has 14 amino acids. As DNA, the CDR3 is TGTGCCAGCAGCTCAGCGGGTCTGGGGAATACGCAGTATTTT. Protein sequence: CASSSAGLGNTQYF.

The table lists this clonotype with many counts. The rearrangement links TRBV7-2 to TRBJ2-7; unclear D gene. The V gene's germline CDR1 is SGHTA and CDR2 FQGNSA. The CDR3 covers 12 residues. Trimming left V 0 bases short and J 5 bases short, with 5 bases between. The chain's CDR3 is CASSLADHEQYF. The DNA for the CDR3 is TGTGCCAGCAGCTTAGCTGACCACGAGCAGTACTTC. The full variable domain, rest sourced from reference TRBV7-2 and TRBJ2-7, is GAGVSQSPSNKVTEKGKDVELRCDPISGHTALYWYRQSLGQGLEFLIYFQGNSAPDKSGLPSDRFSAERTGGSVSTLTIQRTQQEDSAVYLCASSLADHEQYFGPGTRLTVT.

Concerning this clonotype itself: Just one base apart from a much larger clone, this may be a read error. This chain's CDR3 is CASSYLARTYNEQLF. DNA for the CDR3: TGTGCCAGCAGCTATCTAGCGCGTACCTACAATGAGCAGCTCTTC. The gene calls are TRBV7-2 and TRBJ2-1, with D possibly TRBD2 on 6 matching bases. CDR1 is SGHTA, CDR2 FQGNSA, per germline. The CDR3 consists of 15 residues.

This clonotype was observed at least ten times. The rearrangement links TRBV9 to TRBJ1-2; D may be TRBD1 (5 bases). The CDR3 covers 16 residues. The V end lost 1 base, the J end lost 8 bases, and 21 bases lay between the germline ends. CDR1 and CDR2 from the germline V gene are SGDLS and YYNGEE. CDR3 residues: CASSVRGSRADDGYTF. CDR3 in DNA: TGTGCCAGCAGCGTAAGGGGTTCGAGGGCCGATGACGGCTACACCTTC.

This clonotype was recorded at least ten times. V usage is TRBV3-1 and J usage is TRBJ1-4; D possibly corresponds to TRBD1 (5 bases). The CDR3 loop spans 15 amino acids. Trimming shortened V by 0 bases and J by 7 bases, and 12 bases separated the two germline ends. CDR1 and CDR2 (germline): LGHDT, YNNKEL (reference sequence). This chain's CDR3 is CASSQDPRVGEKLFF. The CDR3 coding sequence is TGTGCCAGCAGCCAAGATCCCAGGGTGGGTGAAAAACTGTTTTTT. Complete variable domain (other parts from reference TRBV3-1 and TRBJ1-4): DTAVSQTPKYLVTQMGNDKSIKCEQNLGHDTMYWYKQDSKKFLKIMFSYNNKELIINETVPNRFSPKSPDKAHLNLHINSLELGDSAVYFCASSQDPRVGEKLFFGSGTQLSVL.

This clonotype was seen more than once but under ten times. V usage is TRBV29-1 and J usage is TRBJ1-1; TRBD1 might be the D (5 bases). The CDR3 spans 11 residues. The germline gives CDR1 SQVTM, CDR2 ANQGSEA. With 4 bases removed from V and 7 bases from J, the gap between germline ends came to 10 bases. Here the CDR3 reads CSVARGGEAFF. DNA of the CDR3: TGCAGCGTTGCAAGGGGTGGTGAAGCTTTCTTT.

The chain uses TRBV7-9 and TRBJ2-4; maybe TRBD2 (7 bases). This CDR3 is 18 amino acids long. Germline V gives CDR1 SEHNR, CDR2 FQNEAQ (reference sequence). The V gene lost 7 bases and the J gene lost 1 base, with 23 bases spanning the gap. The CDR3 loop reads CASMGGDMDKLAKNIQYF. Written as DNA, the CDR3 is TGTGCCAGCATGGGGGGGGACATGGATAAACTGGCCAAAAACATTCAGTACTTC. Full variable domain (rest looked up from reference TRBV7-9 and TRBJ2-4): DTGVSQNPRHKITKRGQNVTFRCDPISEHNRLYWYRQTLGQGPEFLTYFQNEAQLEKSRLLSDRFSAERPKGSFSTLEIQRTEQGDSAMYLCASMGGDMDKLAKNIQYFGAGTRLSVL.

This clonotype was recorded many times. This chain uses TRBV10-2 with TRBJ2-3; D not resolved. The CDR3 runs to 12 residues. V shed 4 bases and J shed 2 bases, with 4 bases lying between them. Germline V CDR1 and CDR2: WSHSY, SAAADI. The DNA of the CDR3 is TGCGCCAGCAGTGGGGTCACAGATACGCAGTATTTT. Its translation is CASSGVTDTQYF.

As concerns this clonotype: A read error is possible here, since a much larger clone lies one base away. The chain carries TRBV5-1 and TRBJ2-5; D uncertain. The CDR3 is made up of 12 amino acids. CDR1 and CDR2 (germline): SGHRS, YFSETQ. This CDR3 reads CVSSLTQETQYF. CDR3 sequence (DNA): TGCGTCAGCAGCTTGACCCAAGAGACCCAGTACTTC.

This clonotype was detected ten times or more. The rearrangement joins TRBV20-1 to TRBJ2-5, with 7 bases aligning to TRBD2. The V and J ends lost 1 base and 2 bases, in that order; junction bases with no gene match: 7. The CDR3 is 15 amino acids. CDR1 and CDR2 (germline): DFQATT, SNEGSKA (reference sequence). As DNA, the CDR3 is TGCAGTGCTAGAGGAAAGTGGGAGGGGCAAGAGACCCAGTACTTC. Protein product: CSARGKWEGQETQYF.

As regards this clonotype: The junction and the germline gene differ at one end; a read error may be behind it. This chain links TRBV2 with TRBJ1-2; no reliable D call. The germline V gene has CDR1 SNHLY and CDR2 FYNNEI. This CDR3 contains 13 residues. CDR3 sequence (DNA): TGTGCCAGCCAAACAATAGTTGCGGATGGTTACACCTTC. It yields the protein CASQTIVADGYTF.

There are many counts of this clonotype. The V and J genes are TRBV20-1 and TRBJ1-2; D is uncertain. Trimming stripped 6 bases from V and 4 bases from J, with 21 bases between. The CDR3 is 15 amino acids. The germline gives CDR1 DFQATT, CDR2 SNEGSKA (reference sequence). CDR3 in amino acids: CSASLAGRESYGYTF. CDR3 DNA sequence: TGCAGTGCCTCCTTGGCTGGAAGGGAGAGCTATGGCTACACCTTC.

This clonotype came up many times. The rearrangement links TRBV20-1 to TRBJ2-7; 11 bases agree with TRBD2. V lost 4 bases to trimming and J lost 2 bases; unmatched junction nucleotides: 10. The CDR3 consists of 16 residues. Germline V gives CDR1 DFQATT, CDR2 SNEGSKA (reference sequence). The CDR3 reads CSATHPNSGRAYEQYF. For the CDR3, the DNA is TGCAGTGCTACGCACCCTAATAGCGGGAGGGCCTACGAGCAGTACTTC.

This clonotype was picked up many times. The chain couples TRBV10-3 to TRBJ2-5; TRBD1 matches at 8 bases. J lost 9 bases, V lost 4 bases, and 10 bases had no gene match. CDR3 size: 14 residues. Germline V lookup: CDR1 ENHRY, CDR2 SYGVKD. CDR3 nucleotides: TGTGCCATCAGTGGGGCGGAGGACAGGGAGGCCCAGTACTTC. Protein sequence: CAISGAEDREAQYF.

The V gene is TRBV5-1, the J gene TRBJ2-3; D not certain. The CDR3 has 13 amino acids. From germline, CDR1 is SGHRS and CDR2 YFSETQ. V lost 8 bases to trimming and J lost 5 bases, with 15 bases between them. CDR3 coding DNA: TGCGCCAGTTGCACAAGGGAAGGAGATACGCAGTATTTT. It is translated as CASCTREGDTQYF.

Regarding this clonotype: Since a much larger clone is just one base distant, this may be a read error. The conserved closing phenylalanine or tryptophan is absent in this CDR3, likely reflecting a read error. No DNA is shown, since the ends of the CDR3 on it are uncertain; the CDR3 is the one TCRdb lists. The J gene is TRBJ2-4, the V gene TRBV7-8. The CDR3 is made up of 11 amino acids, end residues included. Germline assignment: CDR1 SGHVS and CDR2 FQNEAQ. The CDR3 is CASSHNTVIFL.

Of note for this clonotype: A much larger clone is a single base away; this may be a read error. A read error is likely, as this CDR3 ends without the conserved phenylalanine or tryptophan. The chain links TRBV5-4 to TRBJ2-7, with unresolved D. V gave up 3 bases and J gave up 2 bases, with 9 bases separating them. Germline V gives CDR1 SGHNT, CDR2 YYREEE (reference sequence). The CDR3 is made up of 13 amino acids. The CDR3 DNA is TGTGCCAGCAGCTCCCCCCGAACCTACGAGCAGTACTCC. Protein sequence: CASSSPRTYEQYS.

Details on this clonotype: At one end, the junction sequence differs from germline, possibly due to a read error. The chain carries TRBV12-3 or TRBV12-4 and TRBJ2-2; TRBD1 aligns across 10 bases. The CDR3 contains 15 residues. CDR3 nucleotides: TGTGCCAGCACACCGGGACAGGGGACCACCGGGGAGCTGCTTTTT. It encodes CASTPGQGTTGELLF.

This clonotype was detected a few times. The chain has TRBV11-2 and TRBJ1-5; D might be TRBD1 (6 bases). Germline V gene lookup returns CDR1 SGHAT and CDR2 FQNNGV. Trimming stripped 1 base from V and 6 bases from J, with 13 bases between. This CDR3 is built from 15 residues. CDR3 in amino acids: CASSLARGPSQPQHF. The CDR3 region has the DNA TGTGCCAGCAGCTTAGCCCGGGGGCCGAGTCAGCCCCAGCATTTT. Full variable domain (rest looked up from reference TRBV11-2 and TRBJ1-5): EAGVAQSPRYKIIEKRQSVAFWCNPISGHATLYWYQQILGQGPKLLIQFQNNGVVDDSQLPKDRFSAERLKGVDSTLKIQPAKLEDSAVYLCASSLARGPSQPQHFGDGTRLSIL.

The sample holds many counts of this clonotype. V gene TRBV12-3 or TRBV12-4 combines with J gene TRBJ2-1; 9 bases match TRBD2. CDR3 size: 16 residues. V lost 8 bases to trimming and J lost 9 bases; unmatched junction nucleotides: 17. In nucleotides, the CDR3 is TGTGCCAGCGGGGTGTCTAGCGGGAAGAGCGGGATTGAGCAGTTCTTC. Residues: CASGVSSGKSGIEQFF.

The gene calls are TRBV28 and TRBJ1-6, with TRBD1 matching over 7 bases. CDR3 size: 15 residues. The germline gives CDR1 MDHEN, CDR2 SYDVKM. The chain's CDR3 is CASPPRGGNNSPLHF. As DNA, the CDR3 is TGTGCGAGCCCCCCCAGGGGGGGAAATAATTCACCCCTCCACTTT.

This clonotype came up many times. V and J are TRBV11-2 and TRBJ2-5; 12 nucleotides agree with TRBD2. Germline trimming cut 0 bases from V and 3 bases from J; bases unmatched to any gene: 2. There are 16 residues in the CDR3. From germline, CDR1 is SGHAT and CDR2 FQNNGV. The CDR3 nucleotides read TGTGCCAGCAGCTTAGAGCGACTAGCGGGGGAAGAGACCCAGTACTTC. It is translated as CASSLERLAGEETQYF.

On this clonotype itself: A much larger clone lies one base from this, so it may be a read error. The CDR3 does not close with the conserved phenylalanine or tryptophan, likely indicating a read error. The CDR3 here is CSAGQETQYS. The CDR3 nucleotides read TGCAGTGCTGGTCAAGAGACCCAGTACTCC. The V and J genes are TRBV20-1 and TRBJ2-5; D gene unclear. V shed 5 bases and J shed 2 bases, with 3 bases lying between them. The CDR3 is 10 residues long. From germline, CDR1 is DFQATT and CDR2 SNEGSKA (reference sequence).

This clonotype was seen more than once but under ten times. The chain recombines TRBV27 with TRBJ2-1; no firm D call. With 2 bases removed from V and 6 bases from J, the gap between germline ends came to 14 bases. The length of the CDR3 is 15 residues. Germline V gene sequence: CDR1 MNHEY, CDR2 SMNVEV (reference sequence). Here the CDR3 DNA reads TGTGCCAGCAGTTTAGCGTTCGGTCGTGCCAATGAGCAGTTCTTC. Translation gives CASSLAFGRANEQFF.

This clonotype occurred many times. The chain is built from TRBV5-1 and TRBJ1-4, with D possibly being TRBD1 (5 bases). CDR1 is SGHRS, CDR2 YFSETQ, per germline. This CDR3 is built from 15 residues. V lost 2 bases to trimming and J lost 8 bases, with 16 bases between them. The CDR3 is CASSLGSGSGEKLFF. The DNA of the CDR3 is TGCGCCAGCAGCTTAGGGTCAGGGAGTGGAGAAAAACTGTTTTTT. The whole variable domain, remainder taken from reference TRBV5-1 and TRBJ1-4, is KAGVTQTPRYLIKTRGQQVTLSCSPISGHRSVSWYQQTPGQGLQFLFEYFSETQRNKGNFPGRFSGRQFSNSRSEMNVSTLELGDSALYLCASSLGSGSGEKLFFGSGTQLSVL.

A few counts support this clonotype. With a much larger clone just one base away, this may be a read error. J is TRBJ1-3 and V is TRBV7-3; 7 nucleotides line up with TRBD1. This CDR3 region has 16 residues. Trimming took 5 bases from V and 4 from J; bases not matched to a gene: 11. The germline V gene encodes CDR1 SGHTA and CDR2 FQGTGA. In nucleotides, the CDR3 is TGTGCCAGCAGCGCCCTTGACAGGGCTTCGGGAAACACCATATATTTT. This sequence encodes CASSALDRASGNTIYF.